This entry concerns a single TCR beta chain. Clones were read by immunoSEQ multiplex PCR, and TCRdb kept only the in-frame ones, dropping some. In the table there are about 2 million clones, around 95% of which are singletons. The data stem from a study of shared clonotypes between healthy human individuals. Investigators divided CD4+ cells into CD45RA+ naive and CD45RA-negative memory subsets. With V trimmed by 0 bases and J by 6 bases, 8 bases remained unmatched. CDR1 is SGDLS and CDR2 is YYNGEE in the germline V gene. The CDR3 consists of 16 residues. The specimen was naive CD4+ T cells sorted from blood. Subset described: CD45RA+ positively selected. The gene calls are TRBV9 and TRBJ2-2; 7 bases are a match to TRBD1. The receptor comes from a man aged 18-30 years in good health. CDR3 region: CASSVGRQGMAGELFF. CDR3 bases: TGTGCCAGCAGCGTAGGGCGACAGGGTATGGCCGGGGAGCTGTTTTTT.